The 14 T cell receptor beta chains reported below all come from one sample, sequenced in a study of OX40 agonist ivuxolimab in advanced cancers. Receptor libraries were prepared by the immunoSEQ multiplex PCR assay. Held by TCRdb, this immuneACCESS table contains in-frame sequences only and omits some clones. Under half of the omission traces to an unresolved V gene where checked; the cause of the rest is unknown. The sample records over 85,000 clones, roughly 90% of which are singletons. The top ten hold 0.25% to 0.35% of the sample. Sample: CD4+ or CD8+ T cells sorted from blood, taken in a trial of the OX40 agonist ivuxolimab. All receptors derive from an adult with an advanced solid tumor such as melanoma, head and neck, liver or kidney cancer.

J is TRBJ2-3 and V is TRBV5-4; D gene uncertain. CDR1 SGHNT and CDR2 YYREEE come from the germline V gene (reference sequence). This CDR3 comprises 15 residues. Trimming stripped 6 bases from V and 6 bases from J, with 20 bases between. The CDR3 loop reads CASKDAETPWDTQYF. The CDR3 DNA follows: TGTGCCAGCAAAGATGCGGAGACCCCGTGGGATACGCAGTATTTT.

The rearrangement links TRBV7-3 to TRBJ1-1, with 8 bases identical to TRBD1. The germline V gene encodes CDR1 SGHTA and CDR2 FQGTGA. V trimming: 3 bases; J trimming: 1 base; junction bases outside the gene matches: 7. CDR3 length: 16 residues. CDR3 loop: CASSLRAGTGNTEAFF. The CDR3, as DNA: TGTGCCAGCAGCTTGAGGGCCGGGACAGGGAACACTGAAGCTTTCTTT.

Only one count was recorded for this clone. The gene calls are TRBV28 and TRBJ2-7, with a possible D match to TRBD1 (5 bases). This CDR3 contains 12 residues. Trimming took off 7 bases at V and 3 bases at J, with 10 bases between the two ends. CDR1 is MDHEN, CDR2 SYDVKM, per germline. CDR3 loop: CASTSTDYEQYF. In nucleotides, the CDR3 is TGTGCCAGCACATCGACAGACTACGAGCAGTACTTC.

The gene calls are TRBV4-3 and TRBJ2-3; D not resolved. The V gene's germline CDR1 is LGHNA and CDR2 YSLEER. This CDR3 is built from 13 residues. V was clipped by 0 bases and J by 11 bases, with 12 bases between them. CDR3 in DNA: TGCGCCAGCAGCCAAGATAACAGCGTTCAGCAGTATTTT. Translated, it gives CASSQDNSVQQYF.

There are a few counts of this clone. In DNA form, the CDR3 reads TGTGCCAGCAGCTTAGGGTCTGGAAACACCATATATTTT. It specifies CASSLGSGNTIYF. J is TRBJ1-3 and V is TRBV7-3; unclear D gene. The V end was cut by 2 bases, the J end by 1 base, with 3 bases between. The CDR3 is 13 residues long. The germline gives CDR1 SGHTA, CDR2 FQGTGA.

The V call is TRBV5-5, the J call TRBJ2-7, with D uncertain. Trimming pared 7 bases from V and 3 bases from J, leaving 14 bases between. CDR3 length equals 13 residues. The germline gives CDR1 SGHKS, CDR2 YYEKEE (reference sequence). As DNA, the CDR3 is TGTGCCAGCCTTGGATACAGCAACTACGAGCAGTACTTC. This sequence encodes CASLGYSNYEQYF.

The CDR3 DNA follows: TGTGCCAGTAGTCCTGGACACTTCCGAGATACGCAGTATTTT. Translating it yields CASSPGHFRDTQYF. The chain is built from TRBV19 and TRBJ2-3; TRBD1 is a possible D gene (5 bases). Trimming shortened V by 5 bases and J by 5 bases, and 14 bases separated the two germline ends. CDR3 length equals 14 residues. The V gene's germline CDR1 is LNHDA and CDR2 SQIVND (reference sequence).

This sequence joins TRBV5-6 and TRBJ1-2, with 8 bases identical to TRBD1. CDR1 is SGHDT, CDR2 YYEEEE, per germline. V lost 4 bases and J lost 7; bases outside the gene matches: 12. This CDR3 is 15 amino acids long. The DNA for the CDR3 is TGTGCCAGCAGCACTCGGACAGGGCGGTGGGTTGGCTACACCTTC. Translated: CASSTRTGRWVGYTF.

This chain joins TRBV18 and TRBJ2-2; weak D call: TRBD2 (5 bases). Germline V CDR1 and CDR2: KGHSH, LQKENI. The CDR3 runs to 15 residues. The V end was cut by 2 bases, the J end by 5 bases, with 12 bases between. The CDR3 is CASSPGSGRTGELFF. The CDR3 nucleotides are TGTGCCAGCTCACCAGGTTCGGGGAGAACCGGGGAGCTGTTTTTT.

DNA of the CDR3: TGTGCCAGCTCCGGGACAGGGCCCTACGAGCAGTACTTC. Translated: CASSGTGPYEQYF. The J gene is TRBJ2-7, the V gene TRBV2, with 9 positions matching TRBD1. The CDR3 is made up of 13 amino acids. Germline-derived CDR1 and CDR2 are SNHLY and FYNNEI. After removal of 8 bases from V and 2 bases from J, the junction contained 4 bases not matched to a gene.

V usage is TRBV2 and J usage is TRBJ2-2; D may be TRBD1 (5 bases). Trimming cost V 6 bases and J 5 bases, with 16 bases left between them. This CDR3 region has 15 residues. The germline V gene has CDR1 SNHLY and CDR2 FYNNEI. CDR3 nucleotides: TGTGCCAGCAGCCGAGAGCAGGGAAGGACCGGGGAGCTGTTTTTT. It translates to CASSREQGRTGELFF.

V usage is TRBV7-6 and J usage is TRBJ2-7; the D call may be TRBD1 or TRBD2 (5 bases each). V was trimmed by 1 base and J by 6 bases, leaving 16 bases between them. CDR3 length: 15 amino acids. Germline V CDR1 and CDR2: SGHVS, FNYEAQ. CDR3 protein: CASSLGGFGAGEQYF. The DNA of the CDR3 is TGTGCCAGCAGCTTAGGGGGGTTCGGGGCAGGCGAGCAGTACTTC. Using reference TRBV7-6 and TRBJ2-7 for the parts outside the CDR3, the full variable domain is GAGVSQSPRYKVTKRGQDVALRCDPISGHVSLYWYRQALGQGPEFLTYFNYEAQQDKSGLPNDRFSAERPEGSISTLTIQRTEQRDSAMYRCASSLGGFGAGEQYFGPGTRLTVT.

The V call is TRBV5-5, the J call TRBJ2-7; 8 bases are shared with TRBD2. CDR3 length: 16 residues. V was pared by 3 bases and J by 2 bases, with 10 bases of the junction left unmatched. Germline CDR1 and CDR2: SGHKS and YYEKEE (reference sequence). The CDR3 loop is CASSSQPGLVAYEQYF. CDR3 nucleotide sequence: TGTGCCAGCAGCTCTCAACCGGGACTAGTAGCCTACGAGCAGTACTTC. The full variable domain, in which reference TRBV5-5 and TRBJ2-7 provide the parts outside the CDR3, is DAGVTQSPTHLIKTRGQQVTLRCSPISGHKSVSWYQQVLGQGPQFIFQYYEKEERGRGNFPDRFSARQFPNYSSELNVNALLLGDSALYLCASSSQPGLVAYEQYFGPGTRLTVT.

The CDR3 bases are TGTGCCAGCAGTGAGCAGTACAATGAGCAGTTCTTC. This translates into CASSEQYNEQFF. The V and J genes are TRBV6-1 and TRBJ2-1; D ambiguous. Trimming stripped 3 bases from V and 4 bases from J, with 4 bases between. The CDR3 runs to 12 residues. Germline lookup yields CDR1 MNHNS and CDR2 SASEGT.